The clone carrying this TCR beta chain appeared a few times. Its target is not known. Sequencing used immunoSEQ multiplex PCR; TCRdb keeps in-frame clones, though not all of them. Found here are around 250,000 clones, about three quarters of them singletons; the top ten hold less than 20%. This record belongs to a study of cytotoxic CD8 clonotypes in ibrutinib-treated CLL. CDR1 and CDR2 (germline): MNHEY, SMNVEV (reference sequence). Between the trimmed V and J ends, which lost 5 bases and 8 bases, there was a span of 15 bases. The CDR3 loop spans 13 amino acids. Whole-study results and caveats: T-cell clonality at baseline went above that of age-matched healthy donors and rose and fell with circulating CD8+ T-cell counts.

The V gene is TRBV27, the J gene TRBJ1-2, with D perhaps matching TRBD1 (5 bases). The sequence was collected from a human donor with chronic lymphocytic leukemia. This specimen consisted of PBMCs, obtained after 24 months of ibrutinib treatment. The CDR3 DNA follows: TGTGCCAGCAGTGTCCGAGGGTGGGGCGGCTACACCTTC. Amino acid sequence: CASSVRGWGGYTF.